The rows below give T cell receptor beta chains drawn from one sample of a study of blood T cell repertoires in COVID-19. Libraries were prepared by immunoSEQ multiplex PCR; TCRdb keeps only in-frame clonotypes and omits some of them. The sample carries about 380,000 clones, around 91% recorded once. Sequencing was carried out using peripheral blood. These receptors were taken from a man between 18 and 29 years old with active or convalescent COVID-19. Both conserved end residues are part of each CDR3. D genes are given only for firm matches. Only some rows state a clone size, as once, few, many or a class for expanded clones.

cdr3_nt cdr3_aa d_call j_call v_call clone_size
TGTGCCAGCAGCTTAAGGGGGAGAGTACGGGAGACCCAGTACTTC CASSLRGRVRETQYF NA TRBJ2-5 TRBV7-8 NA
TGTGCCAGCTCGCAGGGGACAGGGGCCAAAAACATTCAGTACTTC CASSQGTGAKNIQYF TRBD1 TRBJ2-4 TRBV18 NA
TGTGCCAGCTCACCACAGGGGTCGGGCACCGGGGAGCTGTTTTTT CASSPQGSGTGELFF NA TRBJ2-2 TRBV18 NA
TGTGCCAGCAGCTGGGACTGGGTTAGCTCTGGGGCCAACGTGCTGACTTTC CASSWDWVSSGANVLTF NA TRBJ2-6 TRBV7-6 once
TGTGCCAGCAGCTTGGTCGACAGGGAAGCCGAGCAGTACTTC CASSLVDREAEQYF TRBD1 TRBJ2-7 TRBV5-4 NA
TGTGCCAGTAACGGACAGGGCACAGATACGCAGTATTTT CASNGQGTDTQYF TRBD1 TRBJ2-3 TRBV19 NA
TGTGCCAGCAGTTACGGTAGCGGTTTCTCCTACGAGCAGTACTTC CASSYGSGFSYEQYF NA TRBJ2-7 TRBV6-5 NA
TGTGCCAGCAGCATAAACAGGGCGGACACCATATATTTT CASSINRADTIYF NA TRBJ1-3 TRBV5-8 NA
TGTGCCAGCAGCTCTCGGACTAGCGGGAGATACGAGCAGTACTTC CASSSRTSGRYEQYF TRBD2 TRBJ2-7 TRBV5-4 NA
TGCGCCAGCAGCTCGGGACTCAACACCGGGGAGCTGTTTTTT CASSSGLNTGELFF NA TRBJ2-2 TRBV5-1 NA
TGTGCCAGCAGCTTGGGGCTAGCGGGAGTCTCCTACGAGCAGTACTTC CASSLGLAGVSYEQYF TRBD2 TRBJ2-7 TRBV5-5 NA
TGTGCCAGCAGTCTCGGGGGTTCGGATGAAAAACTGTTTTTT CASSLGGSDEKLFF NA TRBJ1-4 TRBV3-1/TRBV3-2 NA
TGTGCCAGCAGCAGGACAGGGGGCGGGACTGAAGCTTTCTTT CASSRTGGGTEAFF TRBD1 TRBJ1-1 TRBV7-8 NA
TGTGCCAGCAAGGCCGGGGGGTCCGCCTACAATGAGCAGTTCTTC CASKAGGSAYNEQFF TRBD2 TRBJ2-1 TRBV6-5 NA
TGTGCCAGCAGCTTGATCGAAACAGGGACAGGGAACACTGAAGCTTTCTTT CASSLIETGTGNTEAFF TRBD1 TRBJ1-1 TRBV7-8 NA
TGTGCCAGCAGCTCCTCCTGGGCAACCTACAATGAGCAGTTCTTC CASSSSWATYNEQFF NA TRBJ2-1 TRBV7-2 NA
TGTGCCAGCAGTTTTGAGGAATGGGCGCAGTATTTT CASSFEEWAQYF NA TRBJ2-3 TRBV28 NA
TGTGCCAGCAGTTACGATTATTGGGACAGGGGAGGCGGCTACACCTTC CASSYDYWDRGGGYTF TRBD1 TRBJ1-2 TRBV6-5 NA
TGTGCCAGCAGCCCGGACAGGGGCTCCCTATACGAGCAGTACTTC CASSPDRGSLYEQYF TRBD1 TRBJ2-7 TRBV7-9 NA
TGTGCCAGTAGTATATTTCTGGCGGGAGGGTACGAGCAGTACTTC CASSIFLAGGYEQYF TRBD2 TRBJ2-7 TRBV19 NA
TGTGCAAGTCGCTTAATCGGGGTTACTCAGCCCCAGCATTTT CASRLIGVTQPQHF NA TRBJ1-5 TRBV12-2 NA
TGTGCCAGCAGTGGTTTAGAGAATGGGCAGTTCTTC CASSGLENGQFF NA TRBJ2-1 TRBV2 NA
TGTGCCAGCAGTTATGAGTTGTGGAGCCCGGGCACTGAAGCTTTCTTT CASSYELWSPGTEAFF NA TRBJ1-1 TRBV6-2/TRBV6-3 NA
TGTGCCAGCAGCCCACTACCTCAGGGCCAAGAGACCCAGTACTTC CASSPLPQGQETQYF NA TRBJ2-5 TRBV5-5 NA
TGTGCCAGCAGCTGGACAGGGGGCCTGGACAATGAGCAGTTCTTC CASSWTGGLDNEQFF TRBD1 TRBJ2-1 TRBV7-3 NA
TGTGCCAGCAGGGTGGGACAGGGGGCGATCAATGAGCAGTTCTTC CASRVGQGAINEQFF TRBD1 TRBJ2-1 TRBV7-9 once
TGCAGTGCTAGTCTCCCAGGGAGGCAGAAAAACATTCAGTACTTC CSASLPGRQKNIQYF NA TRBJ2-4 TRBV20-1 NA
TGTGCCAGCAGTTCAGGACTGCAATGGGTAGAGACCCAGTACTTC CASSSGLQWVETQYF NA TRBJ2-5 TRBV5-8 NA
TGTGCCAGCAGCCAAGGAGGTACAGGGGGTCTTCAGCCCCAGCATTTT CASSQGGTGGLQPQHF TRBD1 TRBJ1-5 TRBV3-1/TRBV3-2 NA
TGTGCCAGCAGCTTAGCTATGGACACAGGGACGCAGTATTTT CASSLAMDTGTQYF NA TRBJ2-3 TRBV7-9 NA
TGTGCCAGCAGCCCAGACAGGGGATACGAGCAGTACTTC CASSPDRGYEQYF TRBD1 TRBJ2-7 TRBV11-2 NA
TGCGCCAGCAGCCAAGATCGAACGGGGGGGCCCGAGACCCAGTACTTC CASSQDRTGGPETQYF TRBD2 TRBJ2-5 TRBV4-3 once
TGTGCCAGCTCACCAGAGGACTCCTACGAGCAGTACTTC CASSPEDSYEQYF NA TRBJ2-7 TRBV18 NA
TGTGCCAGCAGTTGGCCGGCGGGGGGTTATAGCAATCAGCCCCAGCATTTT CASSWPAGGYSNQPQHF NA TRBJ1-5 TRBV6-2/TRBV6-3 once
TGTGCCAGCAGTTCCCCTAGCGGACAGGAGACCCAGTACTTC CASSSPSGQETQYF NA TRBJ2-5 TRBV28 NA